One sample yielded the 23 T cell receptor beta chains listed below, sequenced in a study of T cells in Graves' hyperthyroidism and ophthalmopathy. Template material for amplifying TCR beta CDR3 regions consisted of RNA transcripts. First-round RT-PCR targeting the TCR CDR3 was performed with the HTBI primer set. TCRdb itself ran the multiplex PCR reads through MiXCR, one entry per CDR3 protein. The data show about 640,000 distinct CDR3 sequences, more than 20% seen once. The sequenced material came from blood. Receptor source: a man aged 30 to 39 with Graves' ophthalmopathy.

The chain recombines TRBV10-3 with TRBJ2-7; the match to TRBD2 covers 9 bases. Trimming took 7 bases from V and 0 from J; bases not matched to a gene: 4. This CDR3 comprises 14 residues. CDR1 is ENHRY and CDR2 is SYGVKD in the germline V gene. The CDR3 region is CAITETSGSYEQYF. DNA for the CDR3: TGTGCCATCACGGAGACTAGCGGCTCCTACGAGCAGTACTTC.

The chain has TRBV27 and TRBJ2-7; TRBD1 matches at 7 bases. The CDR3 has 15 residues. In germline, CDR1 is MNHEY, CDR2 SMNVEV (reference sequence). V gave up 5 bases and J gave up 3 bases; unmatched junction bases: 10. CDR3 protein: CASSLTRTGFYEQYF. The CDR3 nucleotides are TGTGCCAGCAGTCTCACCCGGACAGGATTCTACGAGCAGTACTTC.

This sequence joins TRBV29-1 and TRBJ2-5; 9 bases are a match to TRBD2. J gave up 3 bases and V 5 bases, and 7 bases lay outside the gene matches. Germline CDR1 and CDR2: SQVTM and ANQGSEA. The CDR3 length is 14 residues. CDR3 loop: CSVPGLANKETQYF. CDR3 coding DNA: TGCAGCGTTCCGGGACTAGCAAATAAAGAGACCCAGTACTTC.

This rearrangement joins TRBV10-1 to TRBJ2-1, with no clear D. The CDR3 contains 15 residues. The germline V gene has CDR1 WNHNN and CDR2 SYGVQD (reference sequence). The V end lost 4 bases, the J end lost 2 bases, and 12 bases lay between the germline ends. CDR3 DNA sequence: TGCGCCAGCAGTGCCGGCTACCCACCCTACAATGAGCAGTTCTTC. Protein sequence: CASSAGYPPYNEQFF.

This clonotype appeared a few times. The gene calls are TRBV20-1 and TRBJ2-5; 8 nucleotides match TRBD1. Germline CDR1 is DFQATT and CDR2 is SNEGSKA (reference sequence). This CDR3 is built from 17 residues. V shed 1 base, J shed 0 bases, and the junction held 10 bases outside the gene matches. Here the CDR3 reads CSARANQGAWYQETQYF. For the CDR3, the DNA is TGCAGTGCTAGAGCAAATCAGGGGGCCTGGTACCAAGAGACCCAGTACTTC.

The CDR3, as DNA: TGTGCCAGCAGCCAAGGCCTAGGGTCCGAGCAGTACTTC. This gives the protein CASSQGLGSEQYF. V is TRBV3-1 and J is TRBJ2-7; D not resolved. Germline-derived CDR1 and CDR2 are LGHDT and YNNKEL (reference sequence). V was pared by 1 base and J by 6 bases, with 10 bases between. The CDR3 extends over 13 amino acids.

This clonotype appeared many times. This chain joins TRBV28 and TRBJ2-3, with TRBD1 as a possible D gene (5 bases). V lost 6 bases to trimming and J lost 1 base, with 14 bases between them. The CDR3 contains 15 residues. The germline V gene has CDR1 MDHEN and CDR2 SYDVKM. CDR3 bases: TGTGCCAGCAGGCCTTCCCAGGGCCGCACAGATACGCAGTATTTT. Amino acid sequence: CASRPSQGRTDTQYF.

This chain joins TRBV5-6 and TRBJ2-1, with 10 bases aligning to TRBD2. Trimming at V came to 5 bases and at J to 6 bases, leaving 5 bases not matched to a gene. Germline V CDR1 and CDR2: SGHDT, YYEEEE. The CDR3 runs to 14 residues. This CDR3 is CASSLAGAFNEQFF. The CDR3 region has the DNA TGTGCCAGCAGTCTAGCGGGAGCGTTCAATGAGCAGTTCTTC.

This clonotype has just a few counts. The CDR3 DNA is TGCGCCAGCAGCTCGAACGACCAAGAGACCCAGTACTTC. It encodes CASSSNDQETQYF. The rearrangement links TRBV5-1 to TRBJ2-5, with D uncertain. CDR3 length: 13 residues. The V end was cut by 3 bases, the J end by 0 bases, with 6 bases between. CDR1 and CDR2 (germline): SGHRS, YFSETQ.

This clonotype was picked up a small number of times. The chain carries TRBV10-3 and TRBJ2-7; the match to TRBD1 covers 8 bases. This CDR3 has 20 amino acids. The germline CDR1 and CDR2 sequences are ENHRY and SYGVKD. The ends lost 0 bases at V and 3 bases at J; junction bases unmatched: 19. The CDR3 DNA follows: TGTGCCATCAGTGAGTCAGCACTAGGAGGGGCCAGGGGGCCTAACTACGAGCAGTACTTC. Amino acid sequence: CAISESALGGARGPNYEQYF.

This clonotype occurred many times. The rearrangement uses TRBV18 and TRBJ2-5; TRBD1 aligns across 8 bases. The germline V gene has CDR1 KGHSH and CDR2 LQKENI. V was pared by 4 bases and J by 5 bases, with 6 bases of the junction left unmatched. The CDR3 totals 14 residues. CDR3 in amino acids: CASSRTTGDETQYF. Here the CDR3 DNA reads TGTGCCAGCTCACGGACGACAGGGGACGAGACCCAGTACTTC.

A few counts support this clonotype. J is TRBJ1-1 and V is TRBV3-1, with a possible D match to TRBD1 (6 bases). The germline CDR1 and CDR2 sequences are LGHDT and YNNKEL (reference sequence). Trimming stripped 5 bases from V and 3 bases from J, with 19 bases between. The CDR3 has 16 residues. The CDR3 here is CASSNRDKGLYTEAFF. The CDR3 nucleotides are TGTGCCAGCAGCAACCGGGACAAGGGGTTGTACACTGAAGCTTTCTTT.

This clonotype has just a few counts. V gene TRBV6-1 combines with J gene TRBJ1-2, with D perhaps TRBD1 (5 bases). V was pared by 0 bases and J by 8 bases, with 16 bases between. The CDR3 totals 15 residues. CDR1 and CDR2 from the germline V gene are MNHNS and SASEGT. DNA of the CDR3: TGTGCCAGCAGTGAAGCTTGGCAGGGTGATTGGGGCTACACCTTC. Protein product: CASSEAWQGDWGYTF.

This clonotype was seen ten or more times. This CDR3 is CASRGLAGDEQFF. CDR3 sequence (DNA): TGTGCCAGCAGGGGACTAGCGGGAGATGAGCAGTTCTTC. This rearrangement joins TRBV2 to TRBJ2-1, with TRBD2 identical over 14 bases. Trimming took 6 bases from V and 8 from J; bases not matched to a gene: 0. The CDR3 loop spans 13 amino acids. Germline V gives CDR1 SNHLY, CDR2 FYNNEI.

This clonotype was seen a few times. The CDR3 region has the DNA TGTGCCAGCAGCTTAGCGTTAGCCCCTTCGCCCTACGAGCAGTACTTC. Amino acids: CASSLALAPSPYEQYF. The chain is built from TRBV7-6 and TRBJ2-7, with D uncertain. The CDR3 is 16 residues long. CDR1 and CDR2 from the germline V gene are SGHVS and FNYEAQ. The V gene lost 0 bases and the J gene lost 2 bases, with 14 bases spanning the gap. The whole variable domain, filled in from reference TRBV7-6 and TRBJ2-7, reads GAGVSQSPRYKVTKRGQDVALRCDPISGHVSLYWYRQALGQGPEFLTYFNYEAQQDKSGLPNDRFSAERPEGSISTLTIQRTEQRDSAMYRCASSLALAPSPYEQYFGPGTRLTVT.

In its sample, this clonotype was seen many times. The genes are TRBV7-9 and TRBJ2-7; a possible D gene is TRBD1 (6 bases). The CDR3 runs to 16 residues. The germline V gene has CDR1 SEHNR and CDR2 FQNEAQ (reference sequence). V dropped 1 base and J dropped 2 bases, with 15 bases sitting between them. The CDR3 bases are TGTGCCAGCAGCTTAGTAGGACAGCCCTTAACCTACGAGCAGTACTTC. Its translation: CASSLVGQPLTYEQYF.

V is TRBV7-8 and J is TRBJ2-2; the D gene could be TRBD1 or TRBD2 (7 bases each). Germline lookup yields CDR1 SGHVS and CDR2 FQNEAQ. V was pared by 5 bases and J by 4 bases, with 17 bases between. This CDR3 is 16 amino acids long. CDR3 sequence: CASSPGRGRGTGELFF. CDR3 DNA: TGTGCCAGCAGCCCAGGGAGGGGGCGCGGCACCGGGGAGCTGTTTTTT.

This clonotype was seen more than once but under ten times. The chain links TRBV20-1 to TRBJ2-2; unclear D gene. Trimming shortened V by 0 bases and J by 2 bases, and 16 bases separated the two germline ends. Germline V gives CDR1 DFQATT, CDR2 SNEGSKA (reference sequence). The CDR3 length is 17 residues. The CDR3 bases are TGCAGTGCTAGAGAGTTCGGAGTTGGCGGCAACACCGGGGAGCTGTTTTTT. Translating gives CSAREFGVGGNTGELFF.

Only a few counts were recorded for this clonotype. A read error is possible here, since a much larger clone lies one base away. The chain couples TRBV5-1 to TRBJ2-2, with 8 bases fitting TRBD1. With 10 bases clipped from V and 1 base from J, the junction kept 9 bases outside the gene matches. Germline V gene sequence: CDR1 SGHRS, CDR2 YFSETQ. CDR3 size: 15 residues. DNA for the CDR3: TGCGCCCGCAATGCCGGGACAGGGAACACCGGGGAGCTGTTTTTT. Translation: CARNAGTGNTGELFF.

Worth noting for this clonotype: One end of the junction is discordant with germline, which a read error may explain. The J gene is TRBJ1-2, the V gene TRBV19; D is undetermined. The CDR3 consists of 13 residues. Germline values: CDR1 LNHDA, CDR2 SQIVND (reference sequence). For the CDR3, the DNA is TGTGCCAGTAGTAACCAGGCTAACTATGTCTACACCTTC. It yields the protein CASSNQANYVYTF.

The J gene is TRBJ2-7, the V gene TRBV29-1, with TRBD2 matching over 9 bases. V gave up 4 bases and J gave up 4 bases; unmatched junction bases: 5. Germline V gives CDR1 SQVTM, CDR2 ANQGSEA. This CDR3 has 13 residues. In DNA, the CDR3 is TGCAGCGTTGGCAGCGGGAGGTCTTACGAGCAGTACTTC. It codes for CSVGSGRSYEQYF.

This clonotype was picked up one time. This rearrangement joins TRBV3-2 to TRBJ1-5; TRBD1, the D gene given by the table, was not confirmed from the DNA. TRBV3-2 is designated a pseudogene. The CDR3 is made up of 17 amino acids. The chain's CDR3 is CASSQDGPRSSNQPQHF. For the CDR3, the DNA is TGTGCCAGCAGCCAAGATGGTCCCAGGAGTAGCAATCAGCCCCAGCATTTT.

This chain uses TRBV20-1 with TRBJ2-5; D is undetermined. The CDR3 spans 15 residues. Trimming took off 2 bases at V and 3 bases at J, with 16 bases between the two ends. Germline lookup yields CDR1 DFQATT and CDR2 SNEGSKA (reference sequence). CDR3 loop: CSARNWYYSKETQYF. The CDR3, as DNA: TGCAGTGCTAGAAACTGGTACTACTCAAAAGAGACCCAGTACTTC.